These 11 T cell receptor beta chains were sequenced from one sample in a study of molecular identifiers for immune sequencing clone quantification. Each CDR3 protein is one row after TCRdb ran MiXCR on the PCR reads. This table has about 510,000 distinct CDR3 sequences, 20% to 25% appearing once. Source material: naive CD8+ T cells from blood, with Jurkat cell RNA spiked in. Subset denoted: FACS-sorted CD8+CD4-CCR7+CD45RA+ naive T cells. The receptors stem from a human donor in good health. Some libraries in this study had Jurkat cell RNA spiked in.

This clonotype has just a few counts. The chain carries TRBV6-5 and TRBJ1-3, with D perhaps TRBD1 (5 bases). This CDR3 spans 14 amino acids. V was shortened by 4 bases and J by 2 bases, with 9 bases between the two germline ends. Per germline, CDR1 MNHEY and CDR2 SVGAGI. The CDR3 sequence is CASSLSGPGNTIYF. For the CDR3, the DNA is TGTGCCAGCAGTTTGTCGGGGCCTGGAAACACCATATATTTT.

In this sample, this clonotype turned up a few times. This CDR3 reads CASSLESGNLGEQFF. CDR3 DNA: TGTGCCAGCAGCTTAGAAAGCGGGAACCTGGGTGAGCAGTTCTTC. The chain recombines TRBV7-6 with TRBJ2-1, with 7 bases lining up with TRBD2. Germline-derived CDR1 and CDR2 are SGHVS and FNYEAQ. V trimming: 1 base; J trimming: 9 bases; junction bases outside the gene matches: 9. The CDR3 loop spans 15 amino acids.

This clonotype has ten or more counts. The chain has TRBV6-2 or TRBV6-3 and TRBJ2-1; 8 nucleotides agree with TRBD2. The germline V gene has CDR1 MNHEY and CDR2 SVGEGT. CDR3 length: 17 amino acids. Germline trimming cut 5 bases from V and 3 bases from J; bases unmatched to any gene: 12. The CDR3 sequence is CASSLRPGAGGYNEQFF. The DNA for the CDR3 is TGTGCCAGCAGTCTCCGGCCCGGGGCGGGGGGCTACAATGAGCAGTTCTTC.

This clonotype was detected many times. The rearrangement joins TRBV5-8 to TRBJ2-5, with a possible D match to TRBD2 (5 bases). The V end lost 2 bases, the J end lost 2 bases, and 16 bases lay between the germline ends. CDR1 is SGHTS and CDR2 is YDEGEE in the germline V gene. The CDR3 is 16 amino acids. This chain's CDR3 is CASSFRTDWQQETQYF. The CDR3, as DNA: TGTGCCAGCAGCTTTAGAACGGACTGGCAACAAGAGACCCAGTACTTC.

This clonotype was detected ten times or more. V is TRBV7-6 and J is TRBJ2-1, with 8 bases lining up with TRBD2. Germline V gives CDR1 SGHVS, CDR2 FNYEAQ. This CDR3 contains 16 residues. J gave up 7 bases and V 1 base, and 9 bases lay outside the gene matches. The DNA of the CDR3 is TGTGCCAGCAGCTTAGATTCCCCCCGACTAGCGAATGAGCAGTTCTTC. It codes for CASSLDSPRLANEQFF.

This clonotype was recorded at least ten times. This chain's CDR3 is CASSLRQGAGNTIYF. The CDR3 DNA reads as TGTGCCAGCAGCTTACGTCAGGGGGCTGGAAACACCATATATTTT. The rearrangement joins TRBV7-9 to TRBJ1-3, with 7 nucleotides matching TRBD1. The CDR3 loop spans 15 amino acids. Unmatched junction bases numbered 3, after V lost 2 bases and J lost 2 bases. Germline lookup yields CDR1 SEHNR and CDR2 FQNEAQ (reference sequence).

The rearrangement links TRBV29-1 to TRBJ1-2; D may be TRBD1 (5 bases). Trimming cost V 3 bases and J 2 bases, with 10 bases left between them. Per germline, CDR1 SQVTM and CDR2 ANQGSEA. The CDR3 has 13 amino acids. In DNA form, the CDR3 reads TGCAGCGTTGATCAGGGTCTCAACTATGGCTACACCTTC. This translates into CSVDQGLNYGYTF.

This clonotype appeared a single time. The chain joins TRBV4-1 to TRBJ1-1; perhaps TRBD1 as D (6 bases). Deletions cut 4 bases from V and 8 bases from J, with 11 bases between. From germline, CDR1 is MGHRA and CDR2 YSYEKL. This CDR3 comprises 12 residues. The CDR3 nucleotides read TGCGCCAGCAGCCCGGAGGGACACGAAGCTTTCTTT. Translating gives CASSPEGHEAFF.

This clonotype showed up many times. CDR3 DNA sequence: TGTGCCAGCAGTCTTAGCGGGGGGGCCCTGGAGACCCAGTACTTC. Translation: CASSLSGGALETQYF. The chain employs TRBV2 and TRBJ2-5, with 11 bases matching TRBD2. The germline V gene has CDR1 SNHLY and CDR2 FYNNEI. The CDR3 consists of 15 residues. V lost 5 bases, J lost 5 bases, and 7 bases stayed unmatched.

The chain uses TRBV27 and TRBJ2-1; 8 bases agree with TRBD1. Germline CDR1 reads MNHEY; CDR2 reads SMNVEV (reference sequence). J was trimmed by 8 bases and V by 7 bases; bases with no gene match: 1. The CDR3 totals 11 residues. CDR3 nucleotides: TGTGCCAGCACGACAGGGGATGAGCAGTTCTTC. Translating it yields CASTTGDEQFF.

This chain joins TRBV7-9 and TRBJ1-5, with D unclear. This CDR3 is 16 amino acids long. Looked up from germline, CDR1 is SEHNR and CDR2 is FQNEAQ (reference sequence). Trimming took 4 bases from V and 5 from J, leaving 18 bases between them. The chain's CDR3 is CASSSFFTSRDQPQHF. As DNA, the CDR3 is TGTGCCAGCAGCTCCTTTTTTACCTCTAGGGATCAGCCCCAGCATTTT.